The present entry profiles one TCR beta chain with its context. Its antigen remains unknown. This entry belongs to a study of cytomegalovirus exposure and HLA in healthy donors. The study's findings and limits: The authors confirmed in vitro that a few CMV-associated chains were specific for CMV antigens. A later look showed TCR association rates differing by HLA locus, highest for DRB1 and lowest for HLA-C.

CDR3 length equals 13 residues. Germline lookup yields CDR1 MDHEN and CDR2 SYDVKM. Trimming removed 2 bases from V and 5 bases from J, with 6 bases in between. It was with 60 Vbeta and 13 Jbeta primers that the PCR ran. The table came from immunoSEQ multiplex PCR; TCRdb's copy has only in-frame clones and leaves some out. The data show over 100,000 clones, with less than 90% seen just once and 1.5% held by the top ten. This TCR was sampled from a man aged 35-49 years in good health and CMV-seronegative. The sample comprised PBMCs. The V and J genes are TRBV28 and TRBJ2-2; D is unresolved. CDR3 sequence: CASSLDKTGELFF. CDR3 nucleotide sequence: TGTGCCAGCAGTTTAGACAAGACCGGGGAGCTGTTTTTT.